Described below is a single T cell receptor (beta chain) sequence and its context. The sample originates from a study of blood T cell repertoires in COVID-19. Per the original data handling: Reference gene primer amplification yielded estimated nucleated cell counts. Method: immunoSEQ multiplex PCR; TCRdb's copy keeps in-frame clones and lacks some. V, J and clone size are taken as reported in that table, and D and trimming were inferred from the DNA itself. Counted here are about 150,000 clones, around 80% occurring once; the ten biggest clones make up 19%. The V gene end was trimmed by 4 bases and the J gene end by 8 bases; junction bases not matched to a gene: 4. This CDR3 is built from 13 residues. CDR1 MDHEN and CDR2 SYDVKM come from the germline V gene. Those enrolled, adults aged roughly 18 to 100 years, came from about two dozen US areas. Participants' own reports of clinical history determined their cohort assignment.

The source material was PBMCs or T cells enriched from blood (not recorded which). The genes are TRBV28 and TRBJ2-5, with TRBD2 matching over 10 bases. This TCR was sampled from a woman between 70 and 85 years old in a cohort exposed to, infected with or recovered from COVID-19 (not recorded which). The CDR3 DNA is TGTGCCAGCAGTTCGGGACTAGCGATCACCCAGTACTTC. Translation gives CASSSGLAITQYF.